Following are 19 T cell receptor beta chains from one sample sequenced in a study of post-analysis software for immune sequencing data. The TCR beta cDNA libraries contained unique molecular identifiers. TCRdb reprocessed the PCR reads with MiXCR, giving one entry per CDR3 protein. This sample has hundreds of thousands of distinct CDR3 sequences, with 44% found just once. Study-wide results and limits: TRBV segments more frequent in patients than in controls numbered about 5 and included TRBV5-6, TRBV5-1 and TRBV20-1.

No antigen has been identified for these receptors. The sequencing input was blood. The receptors stem from a girl between 10 and 17 years old with multiple sclerosis.

J is TRBJ2-3 and V is TRBV6-2 or TRBV6-3; D call uncertain. The germline CDR1 and CDR2 sequences are MNHEY and SVGEGT. The CDR3 runs to 14 residues. Trimming pared 5 bases from V and 6 bases from J, leaving 15 bases between. The CDR3: CASSRAPGTDTQYF. The CDR3 nucleotides are TGTGCCAGCAGTAGGGCCCCTGGAACGGATACGCAGTATTTT.

The rearrangement joins TRBV12-3 or TRBV12-4 to TRBJ2-3, with D perhaps TRBD2 (6 bases). The ends were cut back, 4 bases at V and 4 bases at J, with 12 bases in the middle. The CDR3 is 14 amino acids. CDR3 amino acids: CASSYRPSADTQYF. The CDR3 nucleotides read TGTGCCAGCAGTTACAGGCCTAGCGCAGATACGCAGTATTTT.

In DNA, the CDR3 is TGTGCCAGCAGCTCCCGGTTCGAGCAGTACTTC. It yields the protein CASSSRFEQYF. The chain combines TRBV7-4 with TRBJ2-5; D is unresolved. The DNA end is more similar to TRBJ2-7, so the J call may be wrong. The germline V gene has CDR1 SGHVT and CDR2 SQSDAQ. This CDR3 is built from 11 residues.

As to this clonotype: Just one base apart from a much larger clone, this may be a read error. The rearrangement uses TRBV7-2 and TRBJ2-5; D is undetermined. Trimming left V 0 bases short and J 11 bases short, with 13 bases between. The CDR3 loop spans 13 amino acids. Germline values: CDR1 SGHTA, CDR2 FQGNSA. The CDR3 DNA is TGTGCCAGCAGCTTAGCACTTTCCTACAAGCAGTACTTC. This translates into CASSLALSYKQYF.

The chain couples TRBV20-1 to TRBJ1-5, with 8 bases matching TRBD1. The V gene's germline CDR1 is DFQATT and CDR2 SNEGSKA (reference sequence). Germline trimming cut 1 base from V and 6 bases from J; bases unmatched to any gene: 11. The CDR3 consists of 16 residues. The CDR3 reads CSARGLGQGGSQPQHF. CDR3 nucleotides: TGCAGTGCTAGAGGTCTAGGACAGGGCGGGAGTCAGCCCCAGCATTTT.

V usage is TRBV27 and J usage is TRBJ2-7, with D possibly being TRBD1 (6 bases). The CDR3 extends over 16 amino acids. V was clipped by 5 bases and J by 7 bases, with 24 bases between them. Germline values: CDR1 MNHEY, CDR2 SMNVEV (reference sequence). The DNA for the CDR3 is TGTGCCAGCAGTCCAGTTTCGACGGGGACATCTGGGGAGCAGTACTTC. Translating gives CASSPVSTGTSGEQYF.

This clonotype was seen only a few times. This sequence joins TRBV20-1 and TRBJ1-1; D unclear. The V gene lost 2 bases and the J gene lost 3 bases, with 13 bases spanning the gap. The germline CDR1 and CDR2 sequences are DFQATT and SNEGSKA (reference sequence). The CDR3 has 14 residues. CDR3 in DNA: TGCAGTGCTAGAATCGGCCCCCCGGACACTGAAGCTTTCTTT. The encoded protein is CSARIGPPDTEAFF.

The table lists this clonotype with a count of one. The chain couples TRBV7-9 to TRBJ2-5; D not resolved. The V gene's germline CDR1 is SEHNR and CDR2 FQNEAQ (reference sequence). V was trimmed by 4 bases and J by 3 bases, leaving 9 bases between them. The CDR3 covers 13 residues. As DNA, the CDR3 is TGTGCCAGCAGCTCGAGTTTAAAAGAGACCCAGTACTTC. Encoded protein: CASSSSLKETQYF.

This clonotype has only a few counts. This rearrangement joins TRBV7-3 to TRBJ2-1; 7 bases are a match to TRBD2. V lost 5 bases to trimming and J lost 2 bases; unmatched junction nucleotides: 12. Germline assignment: CDR1 SGHTA and CDR2 FQGTGA. This CDR3 is 17 amino acids long. The CDR3 sequence: CASSLHPGLVAYNEQFF. The CDR3 DNA reads as TGTGCCAGCAGCCTCCACCCCGGACTAGTAGCCTACAATGAGCAGTTCTTC.

Note on this clonotype: A junction boundary mismatches the germline segment, possibly from a read error. This chain connects TRBV7-8 to TRBJ2-7; perhaps TRBD2 as D (5 bases). The CDR3 totals 15 residues. The germline CDR1 and CDR2 sequences are SGHVS and FQNEAQ. The CDR3 reads CASSLALVGTYEQYF. The CDR3, as DNA: TGTGCCAGCAGCCTAGCCTTGGTGGGAACCTACGAGCAGTACTTC. Full variable domain (missing parts from reference TRBV7-8 and TRBJ2-7): GAGVSQSPRYKVAKRGQDVALRCDPISGHVSLFWYQQALGQGPEFLTYFQNEAQLDKSGLPSDRFFAERPEGSVSTLKIQRTQQEDSAVYLCASSLALVGTYEQYFGPGTRLTVT.

The rearrangement uses TRBV5-1 and TRBJ1-2; TRBD1 is a possible D gene (5 bases). Germline loops: CDR1 SGHRS, CDR2 YFSETQ. There are 14 residues in the CDR3. V shed 4 bases and J shed 2 bases, with 12 bases lying between them. The CDR3 region has the DNA TGCGCCAGCAGCCCTGAGGCAGGGAACTATGGCTACACCTTC. Translated, it gives CASSPEAGNYGYTF.

The chain employs TRBV7-2 and TRBJ2-7, with D hard to call. The CDR3 is made up of 14 amino acids. Germline-derived CDR1 and CDR2 are SGHTA and FQGNSA. Trimming left V 4 bases short and J 2 bases short, with 12 bases between. CDR3 in DNA: TGTGCCAGCAGCTCCCGAGTCAACCCCTACGAGCAGTACTTC. Encoded protein: CASSSRVNPYEQYF.

This clonotype occurred many times. The chain couples TRBV7-9 to TRBJ2-5, with D possibly called TRBD1 or TRBD2 (5 bases each). V lost 5 bases, J lost 4 bases, and 11 bases lay in between. Germline values: CDR1 SEHNR, CDR2 FQNEAQ (reference sequence). The CDR3 runs 13 residues. The CDR3 sequence: CASSPGTGETQYF. The DNA of the CDR3 is TGTGCCAGCAGCCCCGGGACGGGAGAGACCCAGTACTTC.

This clonotype came up a few times. The chain couples TRBV5-1 to TRBJ2-3; 10 nucleotides match TRBD2. The CDR3 covers 18 residues. J gave up 1 base and V 0 bases, and 8 bases lay outside the gene matches. Germline CDR1 reads SGHRS; CDR2 reads YFSETQ. The CDR3 region is CASSLAPSGRTGTDTQYF. The CDR3 nucleotides are TGCGCCAGCAGCTTGGCCCCTAGCGGGAGAACGGGCACAGATACGCAGTATTTT.

J is TRBJ2-7 and V is TRBV5-1; TRBD2 aligns across 8 bases. From germline, CDR1 is SGHRS and CDR2 YFSETQ. With 0 bases clipped from V and 2 bases from J, the junction kept 4 bases outside the gene matches. The CDR3 has 15 residues. The CDR3 DNA reads as TGCGCCAGCAGCTTGGACACTAGCGGTACCTACGAGCAGTACTTC. Protein: CASSLDTSGTYEQYF.

The genes are TRBV10-3 and TRBJ1-2; no reliable D call. Trimming removed 3 bases at V and 1 base at J, with 6 bases between. This CDR3 is built from 13 residues. Germline V gives CDR1 ENHRY, CDR2 SYGVKD. The CDR3 DNA follows: TGTGCCATCAGTGACTCGCTTAACTATGGCTACACCTTC. It is translated as CAISDSLNYGYTF.

This chain joins TRBV12-3 or TRBV12-4 and TRBJ1-4; no firm D call. Trimming left V 5 bases short and J 6 bases short, with 4 bases between. The CDR3 has 11 residues. CDR3 sequence reads: CASSLHEKLFF. CDR3 DNA sequence: TGTGCCAGCAGTCTACATGAAAAACTGTTTTTT.

This clonotype occurred a few times. V and J are TRBV7-9 and TRBJ1-5; TRBD1 matches at 9 bases. This CDR3 region has 15 residues. Germline V gene data show CDR1 as SEHNR and CDR2 as FQNEAQ (reference sequence). With 1 base clipped from V and 3 bases from J, the junction kept 1 base outside the gene matches. The CDR3 nucleotides read TGTGCCAGCAGCTTAGGGGACAGGGCCAATCAGCCCCAGCATTTT. Amino acids: CASSLGDRANQPQHF.

The genes are TRBV5-1 and TRBJ2-5; D gene unclear. Germline-derived CDR1 and CDR2 are SGHRS and YFSETQ. The CDR3 spans 15 residues. Deletions cut 1 base from V and 2 bases from J, with 12 bases between. The CDR3 spells CASSLTGVKQETQYF. The CDR3 DNA sequence: TGCGCCAGCAGCTTGACCGGTGTGAAGCAAGAGACCCAGTACTTC.